The rows below give T cell receptor beta chains drawn from one sample of a study of blood T cells in healthy people across ages. MiXCR, run by TCRdb on the 5' RACE reads, gives a single entry per CDR3 protein. This sample carries 500,000 to 600,000 distinct CDR3 sequences, roughly 29% of them seen once, and the ten largest clones take about a fifth. The sequenced sample consisted of blood. The receptors here all came from a woman aged 70 to 79 in good health. The CDR3 runs from the conserved cysteine through the conserved F or W. A D gene is named only where the DNA matches it firmly. The size field is filled for only some rows; it gives once, few, many or a size class.

v_call,clone_size,d_call,j_call,cdr3_aa,cdr3_nt
TRBV6-2/TRBV6-3,NA,NA,TRBJ2-1,CASTPRRGSEQFF,TGTGCCAGCACTCCACGTCGTGGGTCTGAGCAGTTCTTC
TRBV20-1,NA,TRBD2,TRBJ2-1,CSAPGTSGRVEQFF,TGCAGTGCTCCAGGGACTAGCGGGAGGGTTGAGCAGTTCTTC
TRBV4-2,few,NA,TRBJ2-5,CASSQDPAAYGQYF,TGTGCCAGCAGCCAAGACCCCGCGGCGTACGGGCAGTACTTC
TRBV6-6,NA,NA,TRBJ2-6,CASSYSRMKTGANVLTF,TGTGCCAGCAGTTACTCGAGAATGAAGACTGGGGCCAACGTCCTGACTTTC
TRBV29-1,NA,NA,TRBJ1-2,CSVGAGGPSGDYGYTF,TGCAGCGTTGGGGCCGGGGGACCCTCTGGTGACTATGGCTACACCTTC
TRBV20-1,NA,TRBD1,TRBJ1-5,CSAQFGQGAEGQPQHF,TGCAGTGCCCAATTCGGACAGGGGGCAGAGGGGCAGCCCCAGCATTTT
TRBV27,NA,NA,TRBJ1-5,CASSSSGGRVRGQPQHF,TGTGCCAGCAGTTCCTCGGGGGGCAGGGTTAGGGGTCAGCCCCAGCATTTT
TRBV6-4,NA,NA,TRBJ1-2,CASSDSGKSPYGYTF,TGTGCCAGCAGTGACTCCGGGAAGTCTCCGTATGGCTACACCTTC
TRBV4-1,NA,NA,TRBJ2-3,CASSQNSPKDTQYF,TGCGCCAGCAGCCAGAATTCACCGAAAGATACGCAGTATTTT
TRBV24-1,NA,TRBD2,TRBJ2-1,CATRETSGGVNEQFF,TGTGCCACCCGGGAAACTAGCGGGGGGGTCAATGAGCAGTTCTTC
TRBV7-8,NA,TRBD1,TRBJ1-2,CASSLATGAHGYTF,TGTGCCAGCAGCTTAGCCACAGGGGCTCATGGCTACACCTTC
TRBV29-1,NA,NA,TRBJ1-3,CSVEGQRGNTIYF,TGCAGCGTTGAAGGGCAGAGGGGAAACACCATATATTTT
TRBV20-1,NA,NA,TRBJ1-2,CSLQSQRSGYTF,TGCAGTCTACAGAGCCAGCGATCGGGTTACACCTTC
TRBV29-1,NA,TRBD1,TRBJ2-1,CSVEPRWQGELGEQFF,TGCAGCGTCGAACCTAGGTGGCAGGGGGAGTTAGGTGAGCAGTTCTTC
TRBV29-1,many,TRBD1,TRBJ1-4,CSGLQTGGDEKLFF,TGCAGCGGTCTCCAGACAGGGGGCGATGAAAAACTGTTTTTT
TRBV20-1,few,NA,TRBJ1-2,CSASTPNYGYTF,TGCAGTGCTTCGACCCCTAACTATGGCTACACCTTC
TRBV2,many,TRBD1,TRBJ1-5,CASSAGQNNQPQHF,TGTGCCAGCAGTGCGGGACAGAACAATCAGCCCCAGCATTTT
TRBV7-3,NA,TRBD2,TRBJ2-1,CASSFSGGGSYNEQFF,TGTGCCAGCAGCTTTAGCGGGGGCGGTTCCTACAATGAGCAGTTCTTC
TRBV29-1,NA,NA,TRBJ2-5,CSVSAWATQETQYF,TGCAGCGTCTCTGCCTGGGCCACCCAAGAGACCCAGTACTTC
TRBV7-2,NA,NA,TRBJ1-5,CASSLVWQGQPQHF,TGTGCCAGCAGCTTAGTATGGCAGGGTCAGCCCCAGCATTTT
TRBV20-1,few,NA,TRBJ1-2,CSARDAGRGTILNYGYTF,TGCAGTGCTAGAGATGCGGGCAGGGGAACCATACTTAACTATGGCTACACCTTC
TRBV29-1,many,TRBD2,TRBJ2-3,CSAPPSGDYTDTQYF,TGCAGCGCCCCGCCTAGCGGGGATTACACAGATACGCAGTATTTT
TRBV14,few,NA,TRBJ2-2,CASSDLGMNTGELFF,TGTGCCAGCAGCGATCTGGGAATGAACACCGGGGAGCTGTTTTTT
TRBV12-3/TRBV12-4,few,TRBD1,TRBJ2-7,CASRGTGKAYEQYF,TGTGCCAGCAGGGGGACAGGGAAGGCCTACGAGCAGTACTTC
TRBV20-1,few,NA,TRBJ1-2,CSAEGQVGGYTF,TGCAGTGCTGAGGGGCAGGTCGGGGGCTACACCTTC
TRBV20-1,NA,TRBD1,TRBJ1-6,CSAKTRTGGGPNSPLHF,TGCAGTGCGAAAACGAGGACAGGGGGGGGCCCTAATTCACCCCTCCACTTT
TRBV7-9,NA,NA,TRBJ1-2,CASSLWQKEYGYTF,TGTGCCAGCAGCTTATGGCAGAAGGAGTATGGCTACACCTTC
TRBV29-1,NA,NA,TRBJ2-3,CSVRRGRTTDTQYF,TGCAGCGTTAGGAGAGGGAGGACGACAGATACGCAGTATTTT
TRBV14,NA,TRBD2,TRBJ2-1,CASSLYSRRAGGEQFF,TGTGCCAGCAGCCTCTATAGCCGCCGAGCGGGGGGTGAGCAGTTCTTC
TRBV4-2,once,NA,TRBJ2-4,CASSTGPSKGIQYF,TGTGCCAGCAGCACCGGACCATCAAAGGGCATTCAGTACTTC
TRBV4-2,few,NA,TRBJ2-2,CASSQNREAGELFF,TGTGCCAGCAGCCAAAACAGGGAGGCCGGGGAGCTGTTTTTT
TRBV29-1,NA,NA,TRBJ2-1,CSVDGTTRSYNEQFF,TGCAGCGTTGATGGCACGACTCGATCCTACAATGAGCAGTTCTTC
TRBV5-1,few,NA,TRBJ2-5,CASSLQGQLQETQYF,TGCGCCAGCAGCTTACAGGGTCAGCTCCAAGAGACCCAGTACTTC
TRBV20-1,NA,NA,TRBJ1-2,CSARDRGRGDYGYTF,TGCAGTGCTAGAGATCGAGGCAGGGGTGACTATGGCTACACCTTC
TRBV7-6,few,NA,TRBJ2-5,CVSSLPVGTSRETQYF,TGTGTCAGCAGCTTACCAGTGGGGACCTCAAGGGAGACCCAGTACTTC
TRBV18,few,NA,TRBJ2-2,CASSNREGTNTGELFF,TGTGCCAGCTCAAACAGGGAGGGGACGAACACCGGGGAGCTGTTTTTT
TRBV7-2,few,NA,TRBJ2-4,CASSLAGPKNIQYF,TGTGCCAGCAGCTTAGCGGGTCCCAAAAACATTCAGTACTTC
TRBV12-3/TRBV12-4,NA,TRBD1,TRBJ1-1,CASSLIWGQSLEAFF,TGTGCCAGCAGTTTGATATGGGGACAGAGCCTTGAAGCTTTCTTT
TRBV15,many,NA,TRBJ2-6,CATSMWSSGANVLTF,TGTGCCACCAGCATGTGGAGCTCTGGGGCCAACGTCCTGACTTTC
TRBV12-3/TRBV12-4,many,NA,TRBJ1-2,CASSSSGANYGYTF,TGTGCCAGCAGTTCATCTGGGGCTAACTATGGCTACACCTTC
TRBV20-1,few,NA,TRBJ2-3,CSARDRTDTQYF,TGCAGTGCTAGAGATCGGACGGATACGCAGTATTTT
TRBV12-3/TRBV12-4,NA,NA,TRBJ1-1,CASKGPLRAVTEAFF,TGTGCCAGCAAGGGGCCTTTGAGGGCGGTCACTGAAGCTTTCTTT
TRBV4-3,NA,NA,TRBJ2-7,CASSQDWRTDEQYF,TGCGCCAGCAGCCAAGATTGGAGGACAGACGAGCAGTACTTC
TRBV20-1,NA,TRBD1,TRBJ1-2,CSAPGTGHGGNTF,TGCAGTGCCCCCGGGACAGGGCATGGTGGCAACACCTTC